This is a list of T cell receptor beta chains from one sample in a study of cytomegalovirus exposure and HLA in healthy donors. The data were produced by immunoSEQ multiplex PCR, yet TCRdb's version contains in-frame clones alone and is incomplete. The data show 40,000 or so clones, approximately 79% seen once. Sequencing was done on a sample of PBMCs. Source of these receptors: a woman aged 25 to 39 in good health and CMV-seropositive. Each CDR3 is given with its conserved first and last residue. Each record gives: clone size, J gene, D gene, V gene, CDR3 protein, CDR3 DNA. The D gene is left open where the match is weak. Size is omitted from some rows. Given values are once, few, many or a class for expanded clones.

.,TRBJ1-1,.,TRBV7-3,CASSRLGGMNTEAFF,TGTGCCAGCAGCCGCCTGGGGGGAATGAACACTGAAGCTTTCTTT
few,TRBJ1-1,.,TRBV5-1,CASSFGGFTEAFF,TGCGCCAGCAGCTTCGGGGGTTTCACTGAAGCTTTCTTT
.,TRBJ2-7,.,TRBV5-1,CASSLGQGSYEQYF,TGCGCCAGCAGCTTGGGTCAGGGCTCCTACGAGCAGTACTTC
.,TRBJ1-3,.,TRBV10-1,CASSDGLSSGNTIYF,TGCGCCAGCAGCGACGGACTCTCCTCTGGAAACACCATATATTTT
.,TRBJ2-1,TRBD2,TRBV7-3,CASRLAGSSYNEQFF,TGTGCCAGCAGGCTAGCGGGTAGCTCCTACAATGAGCAGTTCTTC
once,TRBJ1-1,.,TRBV10-3,CASGIKDGSEAFF,TGTGCGAGCGGTATAAAGGACGGTTCTGAAGCTTTCTTT
few,TRBJ1-5,.,TRBV19,CASRRWLGNQPQHF,TGTGCCAGTAGACGGTGGTTAGGCAATCAGCCCCAGCATTTT
.,TRBJ2-2,TRBD2,TRBV29-1,CSGKGLQNTGELFF,TGCAGCGGGAAGGGACTACAGAACACCGGGGAGCTGTTTTTT
.,TRBJ2-1,TRBD1,TRBV12-5,CASGLGGQRGEQFF,TGTGCTAGTGGTTTGGGGGGACAGAGGGGCGAGCAGTTCTTC
once,TRBJ2-1,TRBD2,TRBV7-3,CASSPSGTSGRNEQFF,TGTGCCAGCAGCCCTTCGGGGACTAGCGGGAGGAATGAGCAGTTCTTC
.,TRBJ1-5,.,TRBV15,CATSREGGGWGGNQPQHF,TGTGCCACCAGCAGAGAGGGGGGAGGTTGGGGAGGCAATCAGCCCCAGCATTTT
.,TRBJ2-5,.,TRBV5-1,CASSLGVSINQETQYF,TGCGCCAGCAGCTTGGGCGTCTCAATCAACCAAGAGACCCAGTACTTC
.,TRBJ2-1,TRBD1,TRBV12-5,CASGQGQGAINEQFF,TGTGCTAGTGGCCAAGGACAGGGGGCCATCAATGAGCAGTTCTTC
.,TRBJ1-3,TRBD1,TRBV7-3,CASSLGQGDTIYF,TGTGCCAGCAGCTTAGGACAGGGAGACACCATATATTTT
.,TRBJ1-1,.,TRBV7-9,CSSSPGRIPGDTEAFF,TGTTCCAGCAGCCCCGGACGGATTCCCGGGGACACTGAAGCTTTCTTT
.,TRBJ2-5,.,TRBV5-1,CASRVVAGKEETQYF,TGCGCCAGCAGGGTTGTCGCGGGGAAAGAGGAGACCCAGTACTTC
once,TRBJ1-1,TRBD1,TRBV6-5,CASSTTGGGNTEAFF,TGTGCCAGCAGTACCACAGGGGGCGGAAACACTGAAGCTTTCTTT
few,TRBJ1-3,TRBD1,TRBV28,CASSLTGKNTIYF,TGTGCCAGCAGTCTGACAGGGAAAAACACCATATATTTT
.,TRBJ2-1,.,TRBV19,CASSIGQGGYNEQFF,TGTGCCAGTAGTATTGGTCAGGGGGGCTACAATGAGCAGTTCTTC
.,TRBJ1-1,TRBD1,TRBV19,CASSIGTASEAFF,TGTGCCAGTAGTATCGGGACAGCCTCTGAAGCTTTCTTT
.,TRBJ1-2,.,TRBV2,CASSEYPGIDGYTF,TGTGCCAGCAGTGAATATCCGGGAATCGATGGCTACACCTTC
few,TRBJ1-5,TRBD1,TRBV2,CASSAGDRDSNQPQHF,TGTGCCAGCAGTGCCGGGGACAGGGATAGCAATCAGCCCCAGCATTTT
.,TRBJ2-2,.,TRBV5-8,CASSLVRFNTGELFF,TGTGCCAGCAGCTTGGTACGGTTTAACACCGGGGAGCTGTTTTTT
.,TRBJ1-1,.,TRBV7-9,CASSLEGVQGSEAFF,TGTGCCAGCAGCTTAGAGGGGGTCCAGGGGTCTGAAGCTTTCTTT
.,TRBJ1-3,.,TRBV19,CASSPDMGKTIYF,TGTGCCAGTAGCCCGGACATGGGTAAGACCATATATTTT
.,TRBJ2-1,.,TRBV20-1,CSAIEGWEQFF,TGCAGTGCTATTGAGGGCTGGGAGCAGTTCTTC
.,TRBJ1-2,TRBD1,TRBV30,CAWEGDRDGYTF,TGTGCCTGGGAGGGGGACAGGGATGGCTACACCTTC
.,TRBJ2-1,TRBD2,TRBV13,CASSGLAGSSSYNEQFF,TGTGCCAGCTCGGGACTAGCGGGATCGAGCTCCTACAATGAGCAGTTCTTC
.,TRBJ2-7,.,TRBV11-2,CASSLTGETYEQYF,TGTGCCAGCAGCTTAACCGGGGAGACCTACGAGCAGTACTTC
.,TRBJ2-7,.,TRBV21-1,CASSERYRIYF,TGTGCCAGCAGCGAAAGGTACAGGATATACTTC
.,TRBJ1-6,TRBD1,TRBV7-2,CASSFAGGLNNSPLHF,TGTGCCAGCAGCTTTGCAGGGGGCCTAAATAATTCACCCCTCCACTTT
.,TRBJ1-3,.,TRBV28,CASNSPNGNTIYF,TGTGCCAGCAACAGCCCCAATGGAAACACCATATATTTT
few,TRBJ2-7,.,TRBV30,CAWSSAHEQYF,TGTGCCTGGAGTAGCGCCCACGAGCAGTACTTC
.,TRBJ1-2,TRBD1,TRBV14,CASSQVGDSNYGYTF,TGTGCCAGCAGCCAAGTTGGGGACAGTAACTATGGCTACACCTTC
few,TRBJ1-2,TRBD1,TRBV27,CASSPTGVGYGYTF,TGTGCCAGCAGCCCGACAGGGGTTGGCTATGGCTACACCTTC
once,TRBJ2-1,.,TRBV7-2,CASSQTASSYNEQFF,TGTGCCAGCAGCCAGACTGCGAGCTCCTACAATGAGCAGTTCTTC
few,TRBJ1-4,TRBD1,TRBV5-4,CASSLQGALEKLFF,TGTGCCAGCAGCTTGCAGGGGGCTTTAGAAAAACTGTTTTTT
.,TRBJ1-5,.,TRBV2,CASTGRGNQPQHF,TGTGCCAGCACTGGAAGGGGAAATCAGCCCCAGCATTTT
.,TRBJ2-2,TRBD2,TRBV7-3,CASTPAGGGTGELFF,TGTGCCAGCACCCCAGCGGGAGGAGGCACCGGGGAGCTGTTTTTT
.,TRBJ2-1,.,TRBV9,CASSVRVGGQRNNEQFF,TGTGCCAGCAGCGTAAGAGTGGGGGGACAGAGAAACAATGAGCAGTTCTTC
once,TRBJ2-2,.,TRBV7-7,CASSLAGNTGELFF,TGTGCCAGCAGCTTAGCCGGGAACACCGGGGAGCTGTTTTTT
few,TRBJ2-7,TRBD2,TRBV27,CASSHTSGTYEQYF,TGTGCCAGCAGCCACACTAGCGGTACCTACGAGCAGTACTTC
.,TRBJ2-5,.,TRBV18,CASSRQGQETQYF,TGTGCCAGCTCACGGCAGGGTCAAGAGACCCAGTACTTC
.,TRBJ1-1,.,TRBV6-5,CASSERTTCEAFF,TGTGCCAGCAGTGAACGGACAACCTGCGAAGCTTTCTTT